These 14 T cell receptor beta chains originate from one sample sequenced in a study of blood T cell repertoires in COVID-19 (dated by TCRdb to about 2020). Library generation was performed with the immunoSEQ multiplex PCR assay. TCRdb mirrors the immuneACCESS table, restricted to in-frame sequences. Some clones are absent from its copies; in checked studies, under half trace to an unresolved V gene, and the reason for the others is unknown. In this sample the table shows roughly 120,000 clones, approximately 80% of which occur a single time. The ten biggest clones cover 16% of the sample. The sample consisted of peripheral blood. All receptors derive from a woman aged 55 to 70 with acute or convalescent COVID-19.

The chain recombines TRBV9 with TRBJ2-1; TRBD1 matches 10 bases. V dropped 4 bases and J dropped 8; count of bases not matched to a gene: 12. Per germline, CDR1 SGDLS and CDR2 YYNGEE. The CDR3 has 16 amino acids. CDR3 sequence reads: CASSKSATGGRDEQFF. DNA of the CDR3: TGTGCCAGCAGCAAAAGCGCGACAGGGGGCAGAGATGAGCAGTTCTTC.

The CDR3, as DNA: TGTGCCAGTAGTATAGGTCAGGGAAGGGAAGCTTTCTTT. Translation: CASSIGQGREAFF. This rearrangement joins TRBV19 to TRBJ1-1; D may be TRBD1 (5 bases). The V gene's germline CDR1 is LNHDA and CDR2 SQIVND (reference sequence). Trimming pared 1 base from V and 8 bases from J, leaving 11 bases between. The CDR3 is made up of 13 amino acids.

The gene calls are TRBV9 and TRBJ2-3, with a possible D match to TRBD2 (5 bases). The CDR3 runs 15 residues. The V end was cut by 4 bases, the J end by 4 bases, with 16 bases between. From germline, CDR1 is SGDLS and CDR2 YYNGEE. CDR3 coding DNA: TGTGCCAGCAGCACCCATCGTCACGGGGCAGATACGCAGTATTTT. This encodes CASSTHRHGADTQYF.

The rearrangement links TRBV6-6 to TRBJ2-3; 9 nucleotides line up with TRBD1. Germline CDR1 and CDR2: MNHNY and SVGAGI (reference sequence). This CDR3 has 15 residues. The V gene end was trimmed by 4 bases and the J gene end by 3 bases; junction bases not matched to a gene: 5. Written as DNA, the CDR3 is TGTGCCAGCAGTTTTGGACAGGGGCGGACAGATACGCAGTATTTT. It yields the protein CASSFGQGRTDTQYF.

The V and J genes are TRBV6-5 and TRBJ2-2, with TRBD2 as a possible D gene (6 bases). The CDR3 has 14 residues. With 8 bases removed from V and 4 bases from J, the gap between germline ends came to 14 bases. Germline CDR1 reads MNHEY; CDR2 reads SVGAGI. CDR3 sequence: CASRETSGTGELFF. DNA for the CDR3: TGTGCCAGCCGGGAGACATCGGGCACCGGGGAGCTGTTTTTT.

The chain carries TRBV5-4 and TRBJ2-3, with 11 positions matching TRBD2. The CDR3 has 16 amino acids. V shed 3 bases and J 0 bases; nucleotides not matched to a gene: 3. Germline assignment: CDR1 SGHNT and CDR2 YYREEE (reference sequence). CDR3 loop: CASSSLAGASTDTQYF. As DNA, the CDR3 is TGTGCCAGCAGCTCACTAGCGGGGGCCAGCACAGATACGCAGTATTTT.

The chain links TRBV19 to TRBJ1-3, with D unclear. Trimming cost V 3 bases and J 2 bases, with 17 bases left between them. The length of the CDR3 is 17 residues. From germline, CDR1 is LNHDA and CDR2 SQIVND (reference sequence). This CDR3 is CASSIDRPGVAGNTIYF. CDR3 DNA: TGTGCCAGTAGTATTGACCGACCCGGAGTGGCTGGAAACACCATATATTTT.

This clone has a handful of counts. This rearrangement joins TRBV7-2 to TRBJ2-7, with 10 bases identical to TRBD2. CDR3 length: 16 residues. J was trimmed by 5 bases and V by 2 bases; bases with no gene match: 9. Germline loops: CDR1 SGHTA, CDR2 FQGNSA. The CDR3 protein is CASSLTLSGGFNEQYF. The CDR3 DNA is TGTGCCAGCAGCTTAACCCTTAGCGGGGGGTTCAACGAGCAGTACTTC.

The chain uses TRBV5-3 and TRBJ1-5; 9 bases are shared with TRBD1. TRBV5-3 is an open reading frame whose function is uncertain. The CDR3 sequence is 16 residues long. The ends lost 0 bases at V and 1 base at J; junction bases unmatched: 2. The DNA of the CDR3 is TGTGCCAGAAGCTTGGGGACAGGGGTAAGCAATCAGCCCCAGCATTTT. Protein product: CARSLGTGVSNQPQHF.

The CDR3 nucleotides are TGTGCCAGCAGTGAACTCGGCTACACCTTC. Amino acids: CASSELGYTF. The chain has TRBV28 and TRBJ1-2; no definite D call. Germline V CDR1 and CDR2: MDHEN, SYDVKM. The CDR3 covers 10 residues. Trimming removed 5 bases at V and 8 bases at J, with 6 bases between.

As DNA, the CDR3 is TGTGCCAGCAGCTTAACGAGCGGGGGGTACACCGGGGAGCTGTTTTTT. It is translated as CASSLTSGGYTGELFF. The chain carries TRBV7-2 and TRBJ2-2; 9 bases line up with TRBD2. Germline V gene lookup returns CDR1 SGHTA and CDR2 FQGNSA. Losses at the gene ends were 2 bases for V and 3 bases for J; bases not matched to a gene: 4. This CDR3 spans 16 amino acids.

The chain joins TRBV20-1 to TRBJ2-7; 8 nucleotides agree with TRBD1. Germline V gene data show CDR1 as DFQATT and CDR2 as SNEGSKA (reference sequence). CDR3 length: 14 residues. V dropped 3 bases and J dropped 3; count of bases not matched to a gene: 7. CDR3: CSASLDRVDYEQYF. CDR3 DNA sequence: TGCAGTGCTAGTCTGGACAGGGTTGACTACGAGCAGTACTTC.

The chain has TRBV15 and TRBJ1-5; the D gene is possibly TRBD1 (6 bases). Per germline, CDR1 LNHNV and CDR2 YYDKDF (reference sequence). Trimming pared 1 base from V and 3 bases from J, leaving 7 bases between. This CDR3 has 14 amino acids. The CDR3 nucleotides are TGTGCCACCAGCAGAGGACAGGTCAATCAGCCCCAGCATTTT. Translated: CATSRGQVNQPQHF.

The gene calls are TRBV6-5 and TRBJ2-7; no clear D gene. CDR1 MNHEY and CDR2 SVGAGI come from the germline V gene. This CDR3 has 13 residues. V was clipped by 6 bases and J by 3 bases, with 12 bases between them. The chain's CDR3 is CASRTAGYYEQYF. CDR3 DNA sequence: TGTGCCAGCAGAACCGCAGGATACTACGAGCAGTACTTC.